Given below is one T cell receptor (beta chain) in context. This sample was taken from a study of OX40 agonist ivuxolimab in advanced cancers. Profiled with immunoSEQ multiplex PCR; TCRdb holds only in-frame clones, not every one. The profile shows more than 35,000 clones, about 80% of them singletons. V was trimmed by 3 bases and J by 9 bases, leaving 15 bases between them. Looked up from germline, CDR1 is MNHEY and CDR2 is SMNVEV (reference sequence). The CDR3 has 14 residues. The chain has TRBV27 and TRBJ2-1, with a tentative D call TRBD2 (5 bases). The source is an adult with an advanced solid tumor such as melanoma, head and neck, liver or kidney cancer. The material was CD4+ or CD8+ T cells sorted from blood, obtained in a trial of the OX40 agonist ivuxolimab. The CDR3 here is CASSFGPLEGEQFF. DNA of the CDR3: TGTGCCAGCAGTTTCGGGCCCTTAGAGGGTGAGCAGTTCTTC.